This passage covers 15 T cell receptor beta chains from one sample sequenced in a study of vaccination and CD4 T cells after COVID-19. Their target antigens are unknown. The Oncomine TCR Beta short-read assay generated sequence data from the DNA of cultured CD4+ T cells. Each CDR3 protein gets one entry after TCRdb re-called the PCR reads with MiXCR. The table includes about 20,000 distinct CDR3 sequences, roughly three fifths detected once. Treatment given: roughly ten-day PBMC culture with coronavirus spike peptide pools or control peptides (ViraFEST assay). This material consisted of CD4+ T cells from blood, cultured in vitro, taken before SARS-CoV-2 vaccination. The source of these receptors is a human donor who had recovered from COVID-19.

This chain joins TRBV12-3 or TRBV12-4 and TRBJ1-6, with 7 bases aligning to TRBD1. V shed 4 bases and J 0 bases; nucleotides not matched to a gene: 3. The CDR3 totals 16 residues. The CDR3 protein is CASSSGQNSYNSPLHF. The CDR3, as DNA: TGTGCCAGCAGTTCGGGACAGAACTCCTATAATTCACCCCTCCACTTT.

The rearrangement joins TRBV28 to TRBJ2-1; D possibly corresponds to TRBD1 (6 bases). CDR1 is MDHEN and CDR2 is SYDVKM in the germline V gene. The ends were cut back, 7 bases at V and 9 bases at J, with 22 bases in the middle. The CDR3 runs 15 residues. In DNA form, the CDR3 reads TGTGCCAGCATTTCGACAACAGGGCTTGCTACTGAGCAGTTCTTC. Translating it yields CASISTTGLATEQFF. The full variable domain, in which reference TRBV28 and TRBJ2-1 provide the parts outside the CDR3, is DVKVTQSSRYLVKRTGEKVFLECVQDMDHENMFWYRQDPGLGLRLIYFSYDVKMKEKGDIPEGYSVSREKKERFSLILESASTNQTSMYLCASISTTGLATEQFFGPGTRLTVL.

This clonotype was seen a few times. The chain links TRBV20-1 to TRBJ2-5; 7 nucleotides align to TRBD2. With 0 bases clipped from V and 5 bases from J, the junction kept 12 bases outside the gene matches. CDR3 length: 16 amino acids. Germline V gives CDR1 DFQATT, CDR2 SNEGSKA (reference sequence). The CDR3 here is CSARDTGGTRDETQYF. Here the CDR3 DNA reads TGCAGTGCTAGAGATACCGGGGGGACCCGGGACGAGACCCAGTACTTC.

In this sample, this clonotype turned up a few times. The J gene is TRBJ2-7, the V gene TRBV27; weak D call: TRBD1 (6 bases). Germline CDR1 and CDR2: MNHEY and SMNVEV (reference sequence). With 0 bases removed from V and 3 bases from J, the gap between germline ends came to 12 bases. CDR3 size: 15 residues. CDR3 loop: CASSLSNQGIYEQYF. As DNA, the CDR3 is TGTGCCAGCAGTTTATCAAACCAGGGGATCTACGAGCAGTACTTC.

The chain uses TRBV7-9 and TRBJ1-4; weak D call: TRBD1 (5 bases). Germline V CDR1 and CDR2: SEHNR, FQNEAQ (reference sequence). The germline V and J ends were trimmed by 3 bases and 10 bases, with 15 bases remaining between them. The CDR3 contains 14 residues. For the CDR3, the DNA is TGTGCCAGCAGCTTGGGACGGTCCCAAGGAAAACTGTTTTTT. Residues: CASSLGRSQGKLFF.

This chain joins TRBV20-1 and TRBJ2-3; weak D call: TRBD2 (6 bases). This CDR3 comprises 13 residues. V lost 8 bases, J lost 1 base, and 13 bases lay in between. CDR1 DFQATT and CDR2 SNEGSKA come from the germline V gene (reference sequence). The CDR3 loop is CSRPGRGTDTQYF. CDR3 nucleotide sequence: TGCAGTCGCCCCGGGAGAGGCACAGATACGCAGTATTTT.

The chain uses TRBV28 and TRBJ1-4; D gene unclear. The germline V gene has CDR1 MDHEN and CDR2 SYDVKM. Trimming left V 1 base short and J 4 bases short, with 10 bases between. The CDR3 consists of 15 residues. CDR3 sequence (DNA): TGTGCCAGCAGTTTATCGGGCAGCAGTAATGAAAAACTGTTTTTT. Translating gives CASSLSGSSNEKLFF.

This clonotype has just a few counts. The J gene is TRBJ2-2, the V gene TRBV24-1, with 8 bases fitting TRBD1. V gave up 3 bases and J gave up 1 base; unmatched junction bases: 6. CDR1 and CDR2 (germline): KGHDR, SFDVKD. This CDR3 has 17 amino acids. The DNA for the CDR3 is TGTGCCACCAGTGATCCGCCGGGACAGGTGAACACCGGGGAGCTGTTTTTT. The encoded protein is CATSDPPGQVNTGELFF.

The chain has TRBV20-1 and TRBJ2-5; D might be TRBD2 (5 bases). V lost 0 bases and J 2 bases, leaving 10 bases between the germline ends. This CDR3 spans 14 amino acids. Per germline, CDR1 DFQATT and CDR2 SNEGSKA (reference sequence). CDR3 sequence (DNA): TGCAGTGCTAGAGAAGCGGCGAGACAAGAGACCCAGTACTTC. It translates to CSAREAARQETQYF.

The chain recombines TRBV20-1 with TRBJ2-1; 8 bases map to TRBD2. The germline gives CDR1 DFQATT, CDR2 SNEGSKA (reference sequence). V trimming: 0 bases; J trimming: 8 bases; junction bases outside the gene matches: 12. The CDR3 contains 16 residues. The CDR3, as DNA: TGCAGTGCTAGAGAAGCCGCGGGACTAGGTCTCGATGAGCAGTTCTTC. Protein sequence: CSAREAAGLGLDEQFF.

CDR3 nucleotides: TGTGCCAGCAGTGAATCCGAGGGAGCTAACTATGGCTACACCTTC. Translation gives CASSESEGANYGYTF. This sequence joins TRBV25-1 and TRBJ1-2; D unresolved. Trimming pared 1 base from V and 0 bases from J, leaving 9 bases between. Germline-derived CDR1 and CDR2 are MGHDK and SYGVNS. This CDR3 has 15 amino acids.

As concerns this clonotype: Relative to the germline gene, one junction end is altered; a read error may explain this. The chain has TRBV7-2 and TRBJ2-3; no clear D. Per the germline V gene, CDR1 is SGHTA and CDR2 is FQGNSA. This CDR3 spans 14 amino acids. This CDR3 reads CASSPGPLRDAQYF. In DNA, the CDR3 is TGTGCCAGCAGCCCCGGGCCCCTTAGAGATGCGCAGTATTTT.

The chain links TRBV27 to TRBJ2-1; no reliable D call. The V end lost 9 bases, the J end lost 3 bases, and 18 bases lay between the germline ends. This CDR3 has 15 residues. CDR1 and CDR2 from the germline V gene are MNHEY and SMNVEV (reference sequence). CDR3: CASRPPGLSYNEQFF. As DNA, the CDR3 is TGTGCCAGTCGACCCCCGGGCCTAAGCTACAATGAGCAGTTCTTC.

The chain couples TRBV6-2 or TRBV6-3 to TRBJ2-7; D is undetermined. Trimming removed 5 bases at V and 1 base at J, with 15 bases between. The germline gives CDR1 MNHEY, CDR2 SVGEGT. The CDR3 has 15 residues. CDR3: CASSNPRIDSYEQYF. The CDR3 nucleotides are TGTGCCAGCAGTAATCCCCGGATTGATTCCTACGAGCAGTACTTC.

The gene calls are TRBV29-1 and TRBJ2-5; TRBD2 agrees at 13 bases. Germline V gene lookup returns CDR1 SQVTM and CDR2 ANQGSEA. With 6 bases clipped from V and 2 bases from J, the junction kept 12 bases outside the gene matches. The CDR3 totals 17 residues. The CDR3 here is CSVVDRGTSGVQETQYF. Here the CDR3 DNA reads TGCAGCGTCGTGGACAGGGGGACTAGCGGGGTTCAAGAGACCCAGTACTTC.